The clone carrying this T cell receptor (beta chain) was recorded only once. The junction does not match germline at one end; this may be a read error. Researchers used genomic DNA as the template to profile TCR beta VDJ and CDR3. TCRdb reprocessed the reads via MiXCR and lists one record per CDR3 protein. Of 150,000 to 200,000 distinct CDR3 sequences in the sample, around 48% are singletons; the top ten hold over 25%. This sample is part of a study of CD8+CD57+ T cells in acquired aplastic anemia. Germline V gene lookup returns CDR1 MNHEY and CDR2 SVGAGI. This CDR3 has 16 residues. Sequencing involved patients with CD8+CD57+ cell expansion previously shown by flow cytometry.

This receptor was taken from a human donor with aplastic anemia. The sequenced sample consisted of sorted CD4+, CD8+, or CD8+CD57+ T cells (not recorded which) from PBMCs. The V call is TRBV6-5, the J call TRBJ2-2; TRBD2 might be the D (6 bases). CDR3 nucleotides: TGTGCCAGCAGGTACTCGAGAGGGCGGGGCACCGGGGAGCTGTTTTTT. Residues: CASRYSRGRGTGELFF.